Below are 23 T cell receptor beta chains sequenced from a single sample in a study of molecular identifiers for immune sequencing clone quantification. One entry per CDR3 protein results from TCRdb running MiXCR on the PCR reads. The sample shows about 300,000 distinct CDR3 sequences, about a fifth of them seen only once. Sequencing was carried out using naive CD8+ T cells from blood, with Jurkat cell RNA spiked in. The subset denotes: FACS-sorted CD8+CD4-CCR7+CD45RA+ naive T cells. The origin of the receptors is a human donor in good health. Some libraries in this study had Jurkat cell RNA spiked in.

About this clonotype: This may arise from a read error, as a much more abundant clone is one base away. The CDR3 ends on some other residue instead of the conserved phenylalanine or tryptophan, so this is likely a read error. The chain links TRBV6-5 to TRBJ2-3; D might be TRBD1 (5 bases). CDR3 length: 14 residues. V was clipped by 4 bases and J by 0 bases, with 8 bases between them. The V gene's germline CDR1 is MNHEY and CDR2 SVGAGI. As DNA, the CDR3 is TGTGCCAGCAGTTTTAGGGGTAGCACAGATACGCAGTATCTT. As protein: CASSFRGSTDTQYL.

The genes are TRBV20-1 and TRBJ2-3; 9 bases line up with TRBD2. This CDR3 contains 14 residues. Per the germline V gene, CDR1 is DFQATT and CDR2 is SNEGSKA (reference sequence). V lost 7 bases and J lost 3; bases outside the gene matches: 8. This CDR3 is CSGGTSKRTDTQYF. The CDR3 DNA follows: TGCAGTGGGGGGACTAGCAAGAGGACAGATACGCAGTATTTT.

Comment on this clonotype: Possible read error: a much larger clone is one base away. Without the conserved terminal phenylalanine or tryptophan, this CDR3 likely stems from a read error. The genes are TRBV5-3 and TRBJ1-1; D unresolved. TRBV5-3 is identified as an open reading frame with a role that is uncertain. CDR3 size: 12 residues. The CDR3 DNA reads TGTGCCAGCAGCTTATATGACACTGAAGCTTTCCTT. Protein product: CASSLYDTEAFL.

This clonotype was detected many times. V gene TRBV4-1 combines with J gene TRBJ1-4; D remains ambiguous. This CDR3 is built from 16 residues. With 1 base removed from V and 8 bases from J, the gap between germline ends came to 17 bases. Germline V CDR1 and CDR2: MGHRA, YSYEKL. CDR3 region: CASSQAAARGIEKLFF. In DNA, the CDR3 is TGCGCCAGCAGCCAAGCGGCAGCACGGGGAATCGAAAAACTGTTTTTT.

This clonotype was counted many times. The chain employs TRBV6-2 or TRBV6-3 and TRBJ1-5; D call uncertain. Per germline, CDR1 MNHEY and CDR2 SVGEGT. Trimming shortened V by 6 bases and J by 3 bases, and 6 bases separated the two germline ends. This CDR3 is built from 12 residues. This CDR3 reads CASRRPNQPQHF. Here the CDR3 DNA reads TGTGCCAGCAGACGCCCCAATCAGCCCCAGCATTTT.

Notes on this clonotype: The junction and the germline gene differ at one end; a read error may be behind it. The V and J genes are TRBV28 and TRBJ2-1, with 8 bases identical to TRBD1. Germline values: CDR1 MDHEN, CDR2 SYDVKM. The CDR3 is 15 residues long. The CDR3 DNA reads as TGTGCCAGCAGTATCGGACAGGGCCCCTACGATGAGCAGTTCTTC. It specifies CASSIGQGPYDEQFF.

With regard to this clonotype: A much larger clone lies one base from this, so it may be a read error. CDR3 in amino acids: CASNPSPFAGGPADTQYF. CDR3 sequence (DNA): TGTGCCAGCAATCCCAGTCCGTTTGCGGGGGGGCCCGCAGATACGCAGTATTTT. The chain recombines TRBV27 with TRBJ2-3; TRBD2 matches at 9 bases. The CDR3 has 18 amino acids. V trimming: 7 bases; J trimming: 4 bases; junction bases outside the gene matches: 18. Looked up from germline, CDR1 is MNHEY and CDR2 is SMNVEV (reference sequence).

In this sample, this clonotype turned up many times. The chain is built from TRBV6-5 and TRBJ2-1, with 11 nucleotides matching TRBD2. From germline, CDR1 is MNHEY and CDR2 SVGAGI. CDR3 length: 15 residues. V lost 0 bases, J lost 6 bases, and 1 base stayed unmatched. CDR3: CASSYSGTSGNEQFF. The DNA of the CDR3 is TGTGCCAGCAGTTACTCGGGGACTAGCGGCAATGAGCAGTTCTTC.

V and J are TRBV19 and TRBJ2-1; 11 bases map to TRBD2. The V gene end was trimmed by 8 bases and the J gene end by 4 bases; junction bases not matched to a gene: 7. Germline V gene data show CDR1 as LNHDA and CDR2 as SQIVND (reference sequence). The CDR3 sequence is 15 residues long. For the CDR3, the DNA is TGTGCCAGTGTGACCGGGACTAGCGGTTACAATGAGCAGTTCTTC. Translating gives CASVTGTSGYNEQFF.

This clonotype appeared many times. This chain connects TRBV6-2 or TRBV6-3 to TRBJ2-6; possibly TRBD1 for D (6 bases). Per the germline V gene, CDR1 is MNHEY and CDR2 is SVGEGT. The length of the CDR3 is 18 residues. Trimming removed 5 bases at V and 2 bases at J, with 19 bases between. This chain's CDR3 is CASSPDPPNRAGANVLTF. CDR3 sequence (DNA): TGTGCCAGCAGTCCCGACCCCCCCAACAGGGCTGGGGCCAACGTCCTGACTTTC.

Points on this clonotype: A much larger clonotype is one base distant, so this may be a read error. This chain connects TRBV4-2 to TRBJ1-1; no clear D gene. Germline V gene sequence: CDR1 LGHNA, CDR2 YNFKEQ. The CDR3 extends over 11 amino acids. The CDR3 loop is CASNQGPEAFF. In DNA, the CDR3 is TGTGCCAGCAACCAAGGACCTGAAGCTTTCTTT.

Ten or more counts support this clonotype. The chain is built from TRBV19 and TRBJ1-5; D remains unclear. Looked up from germline, CDR1 is LNHDA and CDR2 is SQIVND (reference sequence). CDR3 length: 15 amino acids. Trimming stripped 7 bases from V and 0 bases from J, with 13 bases between. CDR3 in amino acids: CASNPDGYSNQPQHF. The CDR3 DNA sequence: TGTGCCAGTAATCCCGACGGCTATAGCAATCAGCCCCAGCATTTT.

This chain connects TRBV20-1 to TRBJ2-3; D is uncertain. This CDR3 comprises 16 residues. Germline loops: CDR1 DFQATT, CDR2 SNEGSKA (reference sequence). Trimming stripped 6 bases from V and 2 bases from J, with 21 bases between. In DNA form, the CDR3 reads TGCAGTGCCCAGGATCAGGTGGCGCATTTCACAGATACGCAGTATTTT. As protein: CSAQDQVAHFTDTQYF.

This clonotype was seen many times. The rearrangement joins TRBV7-2 to TRBJ1-4; no firm D call. The V end lost 1 base, the J end lost 7 bases, and 7 bases lay between the germline ends. This CDR3 spans 13 amino acids. CDR1 and CDR2 from the germline V gene are SGHTA and FQGNSA. The CDR3 sequence: CASSLVATEKLFF. The CDR3, as DNA: TGTGCCAGCAGCTTAGTGGCAACTGAAAAACTGTTTTTT.

This clonotype was counted many times. V and J are TRBV7-9 and TRBJ1-6; D ambiguous. This CDR3 contains 19 residues. Germline V lookup: CDR1 SEHNR, CDR2 FQNEAQ (reference sequence). Trimming shortened V by 5 bases and J by 0 bases, and 20 bases separated the two germline ends. The CDR3 region is CASSHTEKRTSSYNSPLHF. CDR3 sequence (DNA): TGTGCCAGCAGCCATACAGAGAAGAGAACGAGCTCCTATAATTCACCCCTCCACTTT. Variable domain in full (rest from reference TRBV7-9 and TRBJ1-6): DTGVSQNPRHKITKRGQNVTFRCDPISEHNRLYWYRQTLGQGPEFLTYFQNEAQLEKSRLLSDRFSAERPKGSFSTLEIQRTEQGDSAMYLCASSHTEKRTSSYNSPLHFGNGTRLTVT.

A remark on this clonotype: This may stem from a read error, because a much larger clone lies one nucleotide away. The rearrangement uses TRBV27 and TRBJ2-7; D perhaps matches TRBD2 (5 bases). The CDR3 is 13 amino acids. CDR1 and CDR2 from the germline V gene are MNHEY and SMNVEV (reference sequence). CDR3 in amino acids: CASSLQADYEQHF. The CDR3 DNA is TGTGCCAGCAGTTTACAGGCCGACTACGAGCAGCACTTC.

The chain joins TRBV7-9 to TRBJ1-1; maybe TRBD1 (5 bases). Germline V gene data show CDR1 as SEHNR and CDR2 as FQNEAQ (reference sequence). The CDR3 totals 13 residues. With 5 bases removed from V and 6 bases from J, the gap between germline ends came to 13 bases. For the CDR3, the DNA is TGTGCCAGCAGCCCCCCTGGGGGGTCTGAAGCTTTCTTT. Amino acid sequence: CASSPPGGSEAFF.

Notes on this clonotype: At one end the junction does not follow the germline gene, possibly because of a read error. The gene calls are TRBV12-3 or TRBV12-4 and TRBJ1-2, with 9 bases fitting TRBD1. This CDR3 has 16 amino acids. The CDR3 DNA reads as TGTGCCAGCAGTCTCAGGGACAGGGCTCCTTCTATGGGCTGCACCTTC. It specifies CASSLRDRAPSMGCTF.

In regard to this clonotype: A much larger clonotype is one base distant, so this may be a read error. As the CDR3 is not closed by the conserved phenylalanine or tryptophan, this likely results from a read error. The rearrangement joins TRBV9 to TRBJ1-5; perhaps TRBD1 as D (5 bases). Per the germline V gene, CDR1 is SGDLS and CDR2 is YYNGEE. There are 13 residues in the CDR3. V lost 2 bases and J lost 3, with 6 bases in between. The CDR3 nucleotides are TGTGCCAGCAGCGTCGGGACCAATCAGCCCCAGCATCTT. Translating it yields CASSVGTNQPQHL.

Comments on this clonotype: Since no conserved phenylalanine or tryptophan closes the CDR3, a read error is the likely cause. In DNA, the CDR3 is TGTGCCAGTAGTATAGGACAGCTCAATGAAGCTTTCCTT. Its protein product is CASSIGQLNEAFL. J is TRBJ1-1 and V is TRBV19, with a weak D call TRBD1 (5 bases). The CDR3 extends over 13 amino acids. Per germline, CDR1 LNHDA and CDR2 SQIVND (reference sequence). Trimming pared 1 base from V and 7 bases from J, leaving 10 bases between.

This clonotype occurred many times. The rearrangement joins TRBV7-9 to TRBJ2-3; 12 bases agree with TRBD2. The V gene end was trimmed by 3 bases and the J gene end by 6 bases; junction bases not matched to a gene: 7. The CDR3 sequence is 16 residues long. CDR1 is SEHNR and CDR2 is FQNEAQ in the germline V gene (reference sequence). The CDR3 coding sequence is TGTGCCAGCAGCTTCCCGACTAGCGGGAGTGTGGATACGCAGTATTTT. It codes for CASSFPTSGSVDTQYF.

This clonotype came up many times. CDR3 sequence (DNA): TGTGCCAGCAGCTACCGACTAGCGGGGACAGATACGCAGTATTTT. Its translation: CASSYRLAGTDTQYF. The chain has TRBV5-6 and TRBJ2-3, with 11 bases that match TRBD2. The CDR3 is 15 residues long. V shed 3 bases, J shed 3 bases, and the junction held 3 bases outside the gene matches. CDR1 is SGHDT, CDR2 YYEEEE, per germline.

In the case of this clonotype: A much larger clone lies one base from this, so it may be a read error. J is TRBJ1-1 and V is TRBV6-5; maybe TRBD1 (6 bases). The CDR3 is made up of 17 amino acids. CDR1 and CDR2 (germline): MNHEY, SVGAGI. The CDR3 loop is CASSYSMAGAQNTGAFF. CDR3 coding DNA: TGTGCCAGCAGTTACTCGATGGCAGGGGCACAGAACACTGGAGCTTTCTTT.